These 32 T cell receptor beta chains share one sample of origin, sequenced in a study of blood T cell repertoires in COVID-19. Assay: immunoSEQ multiplex PCR; the TCRdb copy retains only in-frame clones and omits some. Here the sample spans roughly 160,000 clones, around four fifths being singletons. Sequencing was performed on peripheral blood. The receptor set was obtained from a woman of 80 years or more with COVID-19, enrolled during active disease.

This clone has only a few counts. The rearrangement links TRBV5-6 to TRBJ1-5; D call uncertain. This CDR3 comprises 12 residues. Germline V gene data show CDR1 as SGHDT and CDR2 as YYEEEE. Trimming shortened V by 3 bases and J by 3 bases, and 4 bases separated the two germline ends. In nucleotides, the CDR3 is TGTGCCAGCAGCTCCTTCAATCAGCCCCAGCATTTT. Protein product: CASSSFNQPQHF.

The count of this clone is one. This chain connects TRBV7-3 to TRBJ2-3; no firm D call. The CDR3 loop spans 16 amino acids. Germline values: CDR1 SGHTA, CDR2 FQGTGA. V gave up 2 bases and J gave up 5 bases, with 17 bases separating them. In DNA, the CDR3 is TGTGCCAGCAGCTTACGGTCTGTAATTAATAGAGATACGCAGTATTTT. Protein sequence: CASSLRSVINRDTQYF.

The CDR3 region has the DNA TGTGCCAGCAGCTTAAACTTATACACTGAAGCTTTCTTT. This encodes CASSLNLYTEAFF. The V and J genes are TRBV7-3 and TRBJ1-1, with D uncertain. This CDR3 is 13 amino acids long. Germline loops: CDR1 SGHTA, CDR2 FQGTGA. V lost 1 base and J lost 3, with 6 bases in between.

The chain has TRBV3-1 (or the pseudogene TRBV3-2) and TRBJ2-1; no definite D call. The CDR3 runs 13 residues. Between the trimmed V and J ends, which lost 2 bases and 7 bases, there was a span of 9 bases. Germline V lookup: CDR1 LGHDT, CDR2 YNNKEL (reference sequence). CDR3 residues: CASSQRGLNEQFF. DNA of the CDR3: TGTGCCAGCAGCCAACGAGGTTTAAATGAGCAGTTCTTC.

The chain links TRBV19 to TRBJ2-7; D might be TRBD1 (6 bases). The CDR3 is 15 residues long. Germline loops: CDR1 LNHDA, CDR2 SQIVND (reference sequence). The germline V and J ends were trimmed by 5 bases and 0 bases, with 14 bases remaining between them. The CDR3 bases are TGTGCCAGTAGTCGGGCAGGGGCGAGCTCCTACGAGCAGTACTTC. Protein sequence: CASSRAGASSYEQYF.

This rearrangement joins TRBV3-1 (or the pseudogene TRBV3-2) to TRBJ1-2; the D gene is possibly TRBD1 (5 bases). CDR3 length: 17 amino acids. CDR1 LGHDT and CDR2 YNNKEL come from the germline V gene (reference sequence). The V end lost 4 bases, the J end lost 4 bases, and 22 bases lay between the germline ends. CDR3 DNA: TGTGCCAGCAGCCCCAGTTTTGTACTGGGGGGAAGCTATGGCTACACCTTC. Translation: CASSPSFVLGGSYGYTF.

V is TRBV4-2 and J is TRBJ2-1, with D possibly TRBD2 on 5 matching bases. Germline V gene lookup returns CDR1 LGHNA and CDR2 YNFKEQ. The CDR3 spans 15 residues. Trimming stripped 0 bases from V and 8 bases from J, with 14 bases between. The CDR3 nucleotides read TGTGCCAGCAGCCAAGATTTCGCCGGTAGCGATGAGCAGTTCTTC. It is translated as CASSQDFAGSDEQFF.

This chain uses TRBV19 with TRBJ1-2; the match to TRBD1 covers 7 bases. V shed 9 bases, J shed 6 bases, and the junction held 10 bases outside the gene matches. Germline CDR1 reads LNHDA; CDR2 reads SQIVND (reference sequence). The CDR3 totals 13 residues. The CDR3 nucleotides read TGTGCCAGCCACACCGGGACAGAGGATGGCTACACCTTC. It yields the protein CASHTGTEDGYTF.

The table lists this clone with a count of one. This rearrangement joins TRBV28 to TRBJ2-1; TRBD2 agrees at 14 bases. The junction had 6 bases not matched to a gene; V was cut back by 8 bases and J by 0 bases. Germline V gives CDR1 MDHEN, CDR2 SYDVKM. The CDR3 consists of 17 residues. The CDR3 nucleotides are TGTGCCAGCCGGGGACTAGCGGGAGTAAGCTCCTACAATGAGCAGTTCTTC. Amino acid sequence: CASRGLAGVSSYNEQFF.

The chain links TRBV5-5 to TRBJ1-1; the D gene is possibly TRBD1 (6 bases). The CDR3 length is 14 residues. Germline V CDR1 and CDR2: SGHKS, YYEKEE (reference sequence). Trimming cost V 3 bases and J 2 bases, with 11 bases left between them. The DNA for the CDR3 is TGTGCCAGCAGCTCCGGGACACTCAACACTGAAGCTTTCTTT. Its translation is CASSSGTLNTEAFF.

A remark on this clone: The germline gene is not matched at one end of the junction; a read error may be the cause. This sequence joins TRBV28 and TRBJ2-1, with a possible D match to TRBD2 (5 bases). This CDR3 contains 12 residues. CDR1 is MDHEN, CDR2 SYDVKM, per germline. CDR3 amino acids: CASSSTTIDSVF. CDR3 DNA: TGTGCCAGCAGTTCCACGACTATTGACTCCGTCTTC.

The chain uses TRBV2 and TRBJ2-5; D might be TRBD2 (6 bases). Trimming cost V 8 bases and J 5 bases, with 12 bases left between them. CDR1 is SNHLY, CDR2 FYNNEI, per germline. There are 12 residues in the CDR3. The CDR3 sequence: CASSAGRETQYF. The CDR3 DNA sequence: TGTGCCAGCTCGGCGGGACGGGAGACCCAGTACTTC.

The chain carries TRBV4-2 and TRBJ1-5, with TRBD1 matching over 7 bases. The trim removed 1 base at V and 1 base at J, leaving 1 base unmatched. Germline CDR1 and CDR2: LGHNA and YNFKEQ. The CDR3 extends over 15 amino acids. The CDR3 reads CASSQARGSNQPQHF. The CDR3 nucleotides read TGTGCCAGCAGCCAAGCCAGGGGGAGCAATCAGCCCCAGCATTTT.

The chain is built from TRBV18 and TRBJ1-1, with D possibly being TRBD1 (5 bases). Deletions cut 0 bases from V and 6 bases from J, with 8 bases between. Germline V gene lookup returns CDR1 KGHSH and CDR2 LQKENI. CDR3 length equals 13 residues. The CDR3 is CASSPPGGAEAFF. The CDR3 nucleotides read TGTGCCAGCTCACCACCGGGGGGGGCTGAAGCTTTCTTT.

This chain joins TRBV7-9 and TRBJ2-1; D is perhaps TRBD1 (5 bases). CDR3 size: 15 residues. Germline V gene lookup returns CDR1 SEHNR and CDR2 FQNEAQ (reference sequence). With 0 bases removed from V and 5 bases from J, the gap between germline ends came to 11 bases. The CDR3, as DNA: TGTGCCAGCAGCTTAGCGGTGCGCAGGGACAATGAGCAGTTCTTC. Amino acid sequence: CASSLAVRRDNEQFF.

The chain employs TRBV29-1 and TRBJ1-1; 10 positions agree with TRBD1. The CDR3 contains 15 residues. The germline V gene has CDR1 SQVTM and CDR2 ANQGSEA. V was clipped by 6 bases and J by 5 bases; unmatched bases: 12. The CDR3 reads CSVLLVTGGWTEAFF. The CDR3 region has the DNA TGCAGCGTACTACTAGTGACAGGGGGCTGGACTGAAGCTTTCTTT. The entire variable domain, with the rest obtained from reference TRBV29-1 and TRBJ1-1, is as follows: SAVISQKPSRDICQRGTSLTIQCQVDSQVTMMFWYRQQPGQSLTLIATANQGSEATYESGFVIDKFPISRPNLTFSTLTVSNMSPEDSSIYLCSVLLVTGGWTEAFFGQGTRLTVV.

This clone was seen only a few times. CDR3 bases: TGTGCCAGCAGCTTGGGGGGAGGCGGGGAAAAACTGTTTTTT. Protein product: CASSLGGGGEKLFF. The chain carries TRBV5-4 and TRBJ1-4; D is unresolved. V dropped 0 bases and J dropped 8 bases, with 11 bases sitting between them. This CDR3 is 14 amino acids long. Germline assignment: CDR1 SGHNT and CDR2 YYREEE (reference sequence).

The chain combines TRBV19 with TRBJ2-5; weak D call: TRBD2 (6 bases). Germline V gives CDR1 LNHDA, CDR2 SQIVND (reference sequence). Trimming pared 6 bases from V and 5 bases from J, leaving 10 bases between. The CDR3 runs to 12 residues. The CDR3 region is CASSSGGETQYF. CDR3 bases: TGTGCCAGTAGCTCTGGAGGGGAGACCCAGTACTTC. The full variable domain, completed using reference TRBV19 and TRBJ2-5, is DGGITQSPKYLFRKEGQNVTLSCEQNLNHDAMYWYRQDPGQGLRLIYYSQIVNDFQKGDIAEGYSVSREKKESFPLTVTSAQKNPTAFYLCASSSGGETQYFGPGTRLLVL.

This clone was detected once. The chain joins TRBV3-1 (or the pseudogene TRBV3-2) to TRBJ2-1; 12 nucleotides match TRBD2. Germline CDR1 is LGHDT and CDR2 is YNNKEL (reference sequence). Losses at the gene ends were 1 base for V and 12 bases for J; bases not matched to a gene: 16. The CDR3 runs 18 residues. The CDR3 reads CASSQATLLAGGLLGQFF. The CDR3 DNA is TGTGCCAGCAGCCAAGCGACCTTACTAGCGGGGGGTCTATTGGGGCAGTTCTTC.

V gene TRBV21-1 combines with J gene TRBJ1-2; TRBD1 is the table's D call and was not checked against the DNA. TRBV21-1 is termed a pseudogene. The CDR3 totals 17 residues. The CDR3 spells CASSKAWRGHLNYGYTF. CDR3 nucleotide sequence: TGTGCCAGCAGCAAAGCGTGGAGGGGGCACCTAAACTATGGCTACACCTTC.

CDR3: CATSRESGGNYGYTF. CDR3 nucleotide sequence: TGTGCCACCAGCAGAGAATCGGGAGGGAACTATGGCTACACCTTC. The chain combines TRBV15 with TRBJ1-2; unclear D gene. Trimming removed 0 bases at V and 2 bases at J, with 10 bases between. In germline, CDR1 is LNHNV, CDR2 YYDKDF (reference sequence). CDR3 length: 15 amino acids.

The chain couples TRBV29-1 to TRBJ1-2; D is perhaps TRBD1 (5 bases). The CDR3 sequence is 14 residues long. Trimming removed 4 bases at V and 3 bases at J, with 15 bases between. The germline V gene encodes CDR1 SQVTM and CDR2 ANQGSEA. The CDR3 protein is CSVAVGASDYGYTF. DNA of the CDR3: TGCAGCGTTGCGGTAGGGGCGTCGGACTATGGCTACACCTTC. The full variable domain, rest sourced from reference TRBV29-1 and TRBJ1-2, is SAVISQKPSRDICQRGTSLTIQCQVDSQVTMMFWYRQQPGQSLTLIATANQGSEATYESGFVIDKFPISRPNLTFSTLTVSNMSPEDSSIYLCSVAVGASDYGYTFGSGTRLTVV.

This clone turned up a few times. The chain has TRBV6-5 and TRBJ2-2; unclear D gene. The CDR3 loop spans 13 amino acids. Deletions cut 7 bases from V and 4 bases from J, with 10 bases between. Per germline, CDR1 MNHEY and CDR2 SVGAGI. CDR3 protein: CASTPQITGELFF. The DNA of the CDR3 is TGTGCCAGCACGCCACAGATCACCGGGGAGCTGTTTTTT.

V and J are TRBV6-5 and TRBJ2-2, with D maybe TRBD2 (6 bases). The CDR3 runs 12 residues. V lost 6 bases and J lost 6, with 8 bases in between. Germline-derived CDR1 and CDR2 are MNHEY and SVGAGI. CDR3 nucleotides: TGTGCCAGCAGAGGCGGGGCCGGGGAGCTGTTTTTT. It yields the protein CASRGGAGELFF.

This clone was seen just once. The chain uses TRBV2 and TRBJ2-7; 10 positions agree with TRBD2. This CDR3 comprises 15 residues. Germline V gives CDR1 SNHLY, CDR2 FYNNEI. Trimming took 6 bases from V and 2 from J; bases not matched to a gene: 7. CDR3 in DNA: TGTGCCAGCAGCCGAGGACTAGCGGATACCTACGAGCAGTACTTC. The encoded protein is CASSRGLADTYEQYF.

The J gene is TRBJ1-2, the V gene TRBV2, with D possibly being TRBD1 (5 bases). Germline CDR1 and CDR2: SNHLY and FYNNEI. The CDR3 covers 14 residues. The V gene lost 4 bases and the J gene lost 1 base, with 10 bases spanning the gap. The CDR3 bases are TGTGCCAGCAGTGGGGGCCAACTTAACTATGGCTACACCTTC. Its translation: CASSGGQLNYGYTF.

The chain employs TRBV5-1 and TRBJ1-3; D is unresolved. Germline values: CDR1 SGHRS, CDR2 YFSETQ. V was clipped by 0 bases and J by 3 bases, with 13 bases between them. This CDR3 region has 16 residues. The CDR3 nucleotides read TGCGCCAGCAGCTTGGGGGCCAGCTCTGGTGGAAACACCATATATTTT. This gives the protein CASSLGASSGGNTIYF.

This clone was seen once. The V and J genes are TRBV18 and TRBJ1-1, with D uncertain. Germline CDR1 KGHSH, CDR2 LQKENI. The V and J ends lost 3 bases and 7 bases respectively, with 6 bases between them. The CDR3 covers 11 residues. CDR3 sequence: CASSPSGEAFF. CDR3 DNA: TGTGCCAGCTCACCGTCGGGTGAAGCTTTCTTT.

The chain couples TRBV3-1 (or the pseudogene TRBV3-2) to TRBJ1-3; TRBD1 might be the D (5 bases). This CDR3 has 13 amino acids. The V end was cut by 4 bases, the J end by 8 bases, with 12 bases between. Germline CDR1 is LGHDT and CDR2 is YNNKEL (reference sequence). CDR3 nucleotide sequence: TGTGCCAGCAGCCCACGGGGGGGTGACACCATATATTTT. Translating it yields CASSPRGGDTIYF.

This chain joins TRBV6-5 and TRBJ2-7, with TRBD2 identical over 7 bases. The germline V gene has CDR1 MNHEY and CDR2 SVGAGI. The CDR3 sequence is 14 residues long. J was trimmed by 0 bases and V by 8 bases; bases with no gene match: 7. The CDR3 loop is CASQASGNSYEQYF. The CDR3 nucleotides are TGTGCCAGCCAGGCCAGCGGGAACTCCTACGAGCAGTACTTC.

This sequence joins TRBV21-1 and TRBJ2-7; no DNA check was done on the table's D call, TRBD1. TRBV21-1 is annotated as a pseudogene. There are 18 residues in the CDR3. The CDR3 sequence is CASSKESLRGRRTDEQYF. Written as DNA, the CDR3 is TGTGCCAGCAGCAAGGAGTCCCTAAGGGGGCGAAGGACTGACGAGCAGTACTTC.

V is TRBV28 and J is TRBJ1-1; weak D call: TRBD1 (6 bases). The V end lost 3 bases, the J end lost 8 bases, and 19 bases lay between the germline ends. Germline V CDR1 and CDR2: MDHEN, SYDVKM. The CDR3 has 15 residues. CDR3 sequence reads: CASSLPQGDRLEAFF. The CDR3 DNA is TGTGCCAGCAGTTTGCCTCAGGGAGACAGGCTGGAAGCTTTCTTT.